This T cell receptor (beta chain) originates from a study of CD8 T cells in ankylosing spondylitis listed by TCRdb under 2017. General notes on the study: The study set out to find disease-linked TCR variants by profiling T cell receptor beta repertoires in ankylosing spondylitis patients and healthy donors. The full study cohort comprised 25 ankylosing spondylitis patients and approximately 100 healthy donors. Peripheral blood samples were taken, and synovial fluid was additionally collected from ankylosing spondylitis patients. Study-wide findings and limitations: A CD8+ phenotype was shown by the disease-linked clones, which were found at relatively low frequencies in peripheral blood. Blood from ankylosing spondylitis patients appeared to be characterized by a TCR beta motif composed of roughly eight highly homologous amino acid variants. Some motif variants were previously reported in synovial fluid and blood of reactive arthritis patients, suggesting common disease-initiation mechanisms. According to the report, matched synovial fluid samples from ankylosing spondylitis patients were significantly enriched for the disease-linked clones.

These reads were obtained on an Illumina HiSeq 2500. TCR beta libraries were prepared by quantitative 5'-RACE with molecular barcodes. The source study handled its data this way. A new computational method, built on a probabilistic model of VDJ rearrangement, was used to identify disease-linked TCR variants. The public sequencing data were trimmed at Q25 with fastp and processed into clonotypes with MiXCR by TCRdb, which kept only in-frame beta chains. Records with the same CDR3 protein are collapsed into one entry carrying the most frequent genes and DNA. The V and J calls here are based on TCRdb, not the publication. The sample yields 250,000 or so distinct CDR3 sequences; around 25% were counted once. Clones ranked in the top ten supply approximately 0.61% of the sample. Trimmed from V: 5 bases; trimmed from J: 15 bases; junction bases lacking a gene match: 8. As encoded in the germline V gene, CDR1 is SGHAT while CDR2 is FQNNGV. From cysteine to phenylalanine, the CDR3 is 12 amino acids long. Only CDR3 DNA remains: 36 bases, in frame from the first base.

This clonotype showed up just a few times. It lacks a known antigen. Qualities for individual bases were not recorded, and no much larger clone is one base off. This receptor was taken from a male donor with ankylosing spondylitis or in good health (not recorded which). The sequenced material came from blood, either unsorted or a sorted T cell fraction (not recorded which). The V and J genes are TRBV11-2 and TRBJ2-1, with 9 junctional bases fitting TRBD2. The bases read TGTGCCAGCAGCGATAGCGGGGGCCGAGCGTTCTTC. Its translation is CASSDSGGRAFF.